This entry lists 11 T cell receptor beta chains sequenced from one sample in a study of CD8+ T cells in alopecia areata. About five patients' CD4+ populations were sorted into CD25+CD127- cells. Extraction of RNA preceded its reverse transcription into cDNA, which served as the sequencing template. The repertoire was sequenced with immunoSEQ multiplex PCR; TCRdb's copy has only in-frame clones and lacks some. Altogether some 20,000 clones are present, approximately 59% being singletons, with the ten largest covering 4.5% to 5.5%. Source material: CD4+ Tregs sorted from blood. The receptors were sampled from a human donor with alopecia areata.

Regarding this clone: The junction departs from the called germline gene at one end, perhaps through a read error. CDR3 DNA: TGTGCCAGCAGTGATAGCCTGTTGATTCCGTACTTC. Amino acid sequence: CASSDSLLIPYF. The genes are TRBV2 and TRBJ2-4; D remains ambiguous. In germline, CDR1 is SNHLY, CDR2 FYNNEI. The CDR3 sequence is 12 residues long. Based on the CDR3 plus reference TRBV2 and TRBJ2-4, the full variable domain is EPEVTQTPSHQVTQMGQEVILRCVPISNHLYFYWYRQILGQKVEFLVSFYNNEISEKSEIFDDQFSVERPDGSNFTLKIRSTKLEDSAMYFCASSDSLLIPYFGAGTRLSVL.

This chain uses TRBV5-1 with TRBJ2-5; a possible D gene is TRBD2 (6 bases). The J call is doubtful: the DNA matches TRBJ2-7 better. The CDR3 totals 15 residues. From germline, CDR1 is SGHRS and CDR2 YFSETQ. CDR3 protein: CASSLAGGNPYEQYF. The CDR3 DNA is TGCGCCAGCAGCTTGGCTGGGGGGAATCCATACGAGCAGTACTTC.

The V gene is TRBV7-2, the J gene TRBJ2-5; 9 nucleotides line up with TRBD2. Germline values: CDR1 SGHTA, CDR2 FQGNSA. Germline trimming cut 4 bases from V and 3 bases from J; bases unmatched to any gene: 3. This CDR3 has 14 amino acids. CDR3 in DNA: TGTGCCAGCAGCTCCCTAGCGGGAAAAGAGACCCAGTACTTC. As protein: CASSSLAGKETQYF.

V is TRBV29-1 and J is TRBJ2-5, with TRBD2 matching 12 bases. Trimming took 6 bases from V and 2 from J; bases not matched to a gene: 7. The CDR3 is 15 residues long. Germline V gives CDR1 SQVTM, CDR2 ANQGSEA. The CDR3 is CSVNTGTSGQETQYF. For the CDR3, the DNA is TGCAGCGTCAACACCGGGACTAGCGGGCAAGAGACCCAGTACTTC.

The gene calls are TRBV19 and TRBJ1-2; D is possibly TRBD1 (5 bases). Germline CDR1 and CDR2: LNHDA and SQIVND (reference sequence). Trimming took off 6 bases at V and 3 bases at J, with 11 bases between the two ends. The CDR3 runs to 13 residues. The CDR3 sequence is CASSPLTDYGYTF. CDR3 in DNA: TGTGCCAGTAGCCCCCTGACAGACTATGGCTACACCTTC.

The chain joins TRBV29-1 to TRBJ1-5, with 11 bases fitting TRBD1. This CDR3 has 15 amino acids. Germline values: CDR1 SQVTM, CDR2 ANQGSEA. The J segment lost 5 bases and the V segment lost 5 bases, leaving 8 bases of the junction unmatched. The CDR3 DNA sequence: TGCAGCGTTTCCCCGGGACAGGGGGGTGATCAGCCCCAGCATTTT. This encodes CSVSPGQGGDQPQHF.

V gene TRBV7-2 combines with J gene TRBJ1-6; D gene unclear. V was shortened by 2 bases and J by 0 bases, with 11 bases between the two germline ends. Germline V gene lookup returns CDR1 SGHTA and CDR2 FQGNSA. The CDR3 consists of 17 residues. In nucleotides, the CDR3 is TGTGCCAGCAGCTTAATCCTCATAAGCTCCTATAATTCACCCCTCCACTTT. Amino acid sequence: CASSLILISSYNSPLHF.

The V and J genes are TRBV19 and TRBJ1-5; TRBD1 might be the D (6 bases). The CDR3 totals 13 residues. From germline, CDR1 is LNHDA and CDR2 SQIVND (reference sequence). The V and J ends lost 8 bases and 3 bases respectively, with 11 bases between them. The CDR3 bases are TGTGCCAGTGGGGGGGACATCAATCAGCCCCAGCATTTT. Its translation: CASGGDINQPQHF.

This chain uses TRBV11-2 with TRBJ2-5, with TRBD2 as a possible D gene (7 bases). The CDR3 has 17 residues. Looked up from germline, CDR1 is SGHAT and CDR2 is FQNNGV. Deletions cut 5 bases from V and 2 bases from J, with 21 bases between. This CDR3 reads CASSPGRGAQLQETQYF. The CDR3 nucleotides are TGTGCCAGCAGCCCTGGGAGGGGGGCTCAATTACAAGAGACCCAGTACTTC.

This clone turned up a few times. The chain couples TRBV27 to TRBJ1-2, with 8 bases identical to TRBD1. J gave up 5 bases and V 6 bases, and 2 bases lay outside the gene matches. CDR3 size: 12 residues. Germline V gene sequence: CDR1 MNHEY, CDR2 SMNVEV (reference sequence). DNA of the CDR3: TGTGCCAGCAGAAACAGGGGGTATGGCTACACCTTC. Its protein is CASRNRGYGYTF.

The rearrangement joins TRBV29-1 to TRBJ2-3; weak D call: TRBD1 (6 bases). This CDR3 spans 16 amino acids. The germline V gene encodes CDR1 SQVTM and CDR2 ANQGSEA. Trimming shortened V by 3 bases and J by 0 bases, and 16 bases separated the two germline ends. The CDR3 DNA reads TGCAGCGTTGACGATAACGGACAGTCCAGCACAGATACGCAGTATTTT. Encoded protein: CSVDDNGQSSTDTQYF.